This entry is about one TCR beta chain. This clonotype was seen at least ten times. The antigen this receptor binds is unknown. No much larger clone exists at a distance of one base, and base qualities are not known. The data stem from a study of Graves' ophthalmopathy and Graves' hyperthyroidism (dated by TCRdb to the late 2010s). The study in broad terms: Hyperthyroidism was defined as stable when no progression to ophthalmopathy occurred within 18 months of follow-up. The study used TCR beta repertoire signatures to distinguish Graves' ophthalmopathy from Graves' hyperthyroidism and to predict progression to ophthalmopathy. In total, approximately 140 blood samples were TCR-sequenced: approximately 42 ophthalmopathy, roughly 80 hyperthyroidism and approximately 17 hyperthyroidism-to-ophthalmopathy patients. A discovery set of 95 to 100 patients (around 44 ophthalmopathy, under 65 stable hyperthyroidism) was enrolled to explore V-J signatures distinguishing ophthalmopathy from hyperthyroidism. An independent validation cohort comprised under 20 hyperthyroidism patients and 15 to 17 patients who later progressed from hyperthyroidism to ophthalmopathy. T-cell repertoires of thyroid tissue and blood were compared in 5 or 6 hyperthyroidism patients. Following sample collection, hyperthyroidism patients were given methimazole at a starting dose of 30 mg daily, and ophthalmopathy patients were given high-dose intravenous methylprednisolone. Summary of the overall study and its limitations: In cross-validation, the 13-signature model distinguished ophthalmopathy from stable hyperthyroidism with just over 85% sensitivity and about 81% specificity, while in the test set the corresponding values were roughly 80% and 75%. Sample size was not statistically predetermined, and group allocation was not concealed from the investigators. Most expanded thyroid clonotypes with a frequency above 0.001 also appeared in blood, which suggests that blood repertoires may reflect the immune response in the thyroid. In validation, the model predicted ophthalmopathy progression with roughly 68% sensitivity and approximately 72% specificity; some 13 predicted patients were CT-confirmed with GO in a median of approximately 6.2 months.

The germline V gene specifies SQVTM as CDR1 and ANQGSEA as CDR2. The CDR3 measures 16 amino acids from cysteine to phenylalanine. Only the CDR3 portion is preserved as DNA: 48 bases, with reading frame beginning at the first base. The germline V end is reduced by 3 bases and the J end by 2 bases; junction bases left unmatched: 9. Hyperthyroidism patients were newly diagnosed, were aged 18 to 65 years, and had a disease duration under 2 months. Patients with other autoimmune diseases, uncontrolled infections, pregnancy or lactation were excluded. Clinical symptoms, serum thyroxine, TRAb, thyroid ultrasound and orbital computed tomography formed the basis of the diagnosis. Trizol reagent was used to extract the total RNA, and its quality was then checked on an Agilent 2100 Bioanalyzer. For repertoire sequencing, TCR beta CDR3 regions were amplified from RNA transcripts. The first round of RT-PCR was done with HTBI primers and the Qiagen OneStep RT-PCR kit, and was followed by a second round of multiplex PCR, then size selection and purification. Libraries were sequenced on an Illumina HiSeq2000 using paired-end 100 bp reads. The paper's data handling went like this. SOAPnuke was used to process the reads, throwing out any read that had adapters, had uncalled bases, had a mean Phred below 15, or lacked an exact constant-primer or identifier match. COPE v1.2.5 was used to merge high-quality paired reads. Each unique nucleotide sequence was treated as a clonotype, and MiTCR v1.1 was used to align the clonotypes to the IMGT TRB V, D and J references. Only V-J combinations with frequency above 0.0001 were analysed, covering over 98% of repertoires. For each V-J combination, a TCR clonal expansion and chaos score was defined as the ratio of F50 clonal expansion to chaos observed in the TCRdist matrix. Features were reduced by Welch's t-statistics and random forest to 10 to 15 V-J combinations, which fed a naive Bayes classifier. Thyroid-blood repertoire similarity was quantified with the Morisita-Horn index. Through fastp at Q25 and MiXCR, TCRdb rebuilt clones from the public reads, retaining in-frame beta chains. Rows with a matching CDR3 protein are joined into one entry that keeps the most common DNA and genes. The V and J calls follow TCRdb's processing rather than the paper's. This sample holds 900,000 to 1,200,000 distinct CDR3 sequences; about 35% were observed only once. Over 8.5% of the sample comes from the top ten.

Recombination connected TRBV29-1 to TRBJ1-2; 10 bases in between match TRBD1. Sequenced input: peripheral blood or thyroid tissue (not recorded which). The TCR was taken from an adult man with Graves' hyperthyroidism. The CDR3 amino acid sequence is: CSVDSGTGDSNYGYTF. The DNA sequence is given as TGCAGCGTTGACTCCGGGACAGGGGACTCCAACTATGGCTACACCTTC. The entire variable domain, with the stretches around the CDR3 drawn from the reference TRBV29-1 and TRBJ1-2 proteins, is SAVISQKPSRDICQRGTSLTIQCQVDSQVTMMFWYRQQPGQSLTLIATANQGSEATYESGFVIDKFPISRPNLTFSTLTVSNMSPEDSSIYLCSVDSGTGDSNYGYTFGSGTRLTVV.